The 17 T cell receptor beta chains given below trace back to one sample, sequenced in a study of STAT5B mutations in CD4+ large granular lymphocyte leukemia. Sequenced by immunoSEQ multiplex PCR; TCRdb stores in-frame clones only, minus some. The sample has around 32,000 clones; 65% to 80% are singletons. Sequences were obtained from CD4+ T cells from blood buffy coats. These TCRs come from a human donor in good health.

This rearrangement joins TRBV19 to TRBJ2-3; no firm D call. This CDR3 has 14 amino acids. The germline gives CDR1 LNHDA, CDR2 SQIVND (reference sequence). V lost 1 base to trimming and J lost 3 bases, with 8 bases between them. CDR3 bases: TGTGCCAGTAGTATAGCCAGGTCGACAGATACGCAGTATTTT. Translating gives CASSIARSTDTQYF.

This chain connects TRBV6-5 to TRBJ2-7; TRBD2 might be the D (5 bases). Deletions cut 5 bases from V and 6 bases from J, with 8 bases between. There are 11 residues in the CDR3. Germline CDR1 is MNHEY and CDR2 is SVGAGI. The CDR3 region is CASSAEGEQYV. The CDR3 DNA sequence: TGTGCCAGCAGTGCAGAGGGCGAGCAGTACGTC.

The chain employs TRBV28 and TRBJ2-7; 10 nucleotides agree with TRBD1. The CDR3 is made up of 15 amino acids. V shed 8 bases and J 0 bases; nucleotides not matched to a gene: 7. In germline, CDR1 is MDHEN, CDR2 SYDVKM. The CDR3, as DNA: TGTGCCAGCGTGGAGAGACAGGGGGCCTCCTACGAGCAGTACGTC. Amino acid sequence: CASVERQGASYEQYV.

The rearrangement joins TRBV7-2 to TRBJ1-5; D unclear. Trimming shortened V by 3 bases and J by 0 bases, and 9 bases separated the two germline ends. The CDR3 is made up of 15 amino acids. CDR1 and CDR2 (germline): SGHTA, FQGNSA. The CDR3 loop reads CASSFYIDSNQPQHF. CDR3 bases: TGTGCCAGCAGCTTCTACATAGATAGCAATCAGCCCCAGCATTTT.

For the CDR3, the DNA is TGTGCCAGCAGCTTCGGACTCATTGGAAACACCATATATTTT. Translation: CASSFGLIGNTIYF. The chain has TRBV7-8 and TRBJ1-3, with D unresolved. Germline V gene lookup returns CDR1 SGHVS and CDR2 FQNEAQ. V lost 3 bases, J lost 3 bases, and 9 bases lay in between. The CDR3 consists of 14 residues. Full variable domain (missing parts from reference TRBV7-8 and TRBJ1-3): GAGVSQSPRYKVAKRGQDVALRCDPISGHVSLFWYQQALGQGPEFLTYFQNEAQLDKSGLPSDRFFAERPEGSVSTLKIQRTQQEDSAVYLCASSFGLIGNTIYFGEGSWLTVV.

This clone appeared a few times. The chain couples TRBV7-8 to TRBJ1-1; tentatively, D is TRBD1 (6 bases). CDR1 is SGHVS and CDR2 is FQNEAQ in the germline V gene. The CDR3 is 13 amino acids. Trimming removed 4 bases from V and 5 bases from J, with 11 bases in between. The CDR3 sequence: CASSSATGTEAFF. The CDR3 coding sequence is TGTGCCAGCAGCTCGGCGACAGGTACTGAAGCTTTCTTT.

CDR3 coding DNA: TGTGCCAGCAGGCCCCGGGACAGAGGTGAAGCTTTCTTT. It translates to CASRPRDRGEAFF. The chain has TRBV2 and TRBJ1-1, with TRBD1 matching over 7 bases. The J segment lost 7 bases and the V segment lost 6 bases, leaving 8 bases of the junction unmatched. Germline loops: CDR1 SNHLY, CDR2 FYNNEI. CDR3 size: 13 residues.

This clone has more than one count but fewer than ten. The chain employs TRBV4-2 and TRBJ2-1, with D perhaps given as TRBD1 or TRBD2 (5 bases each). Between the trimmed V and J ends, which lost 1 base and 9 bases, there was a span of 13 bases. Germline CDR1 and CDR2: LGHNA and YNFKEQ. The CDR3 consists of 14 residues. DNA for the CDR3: TGTGCCAGCAGCCAAGGGGACCAGGCGCGTGAGCAGTTCTTC. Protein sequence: CASSQGDQAREQFF.

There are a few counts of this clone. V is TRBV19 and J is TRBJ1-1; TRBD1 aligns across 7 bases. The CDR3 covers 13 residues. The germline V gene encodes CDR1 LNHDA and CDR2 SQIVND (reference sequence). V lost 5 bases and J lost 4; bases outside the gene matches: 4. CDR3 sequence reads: CASSDPGGTEAFF. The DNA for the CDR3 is TGTGCCAGTAGTGATCCAGGGGGCACTGAAGCTTTCTTT.

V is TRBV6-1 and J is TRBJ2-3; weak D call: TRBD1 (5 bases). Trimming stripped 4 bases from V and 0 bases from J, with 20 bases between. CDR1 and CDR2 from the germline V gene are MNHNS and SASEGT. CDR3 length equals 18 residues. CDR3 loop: CASSARPPTDLSTDTQYF. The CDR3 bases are TGTGCCAGCAGTGCGCGCCCGCCGACAGATCTGAGCACAGATACGCAGTATTTT.

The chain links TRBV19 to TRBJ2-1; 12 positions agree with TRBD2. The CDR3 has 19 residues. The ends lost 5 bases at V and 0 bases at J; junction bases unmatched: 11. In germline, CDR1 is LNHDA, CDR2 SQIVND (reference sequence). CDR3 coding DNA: TGTGCCAGTAGTGTTTTGACTAGCGGGGGCCTTAGCTCCTACAATGAGCAGTTCTTC. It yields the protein CASSVLTSGGLSSYNEQFF.

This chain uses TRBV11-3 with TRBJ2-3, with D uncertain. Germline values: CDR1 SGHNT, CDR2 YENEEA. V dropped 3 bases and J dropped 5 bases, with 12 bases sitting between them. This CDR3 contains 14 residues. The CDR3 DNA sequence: TGTGCCAGCAGCTTCAATGGGATTGGAGATACGCAGTATTTT. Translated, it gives CASSFNGIGDTQYF. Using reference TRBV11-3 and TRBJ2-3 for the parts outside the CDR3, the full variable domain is EAGVVQSPRYKIIEKKQPVAFWCNPISGHNTLYWYLQNLGQGPELLIRYENEEAVDDSQLPKDRFSAERLKGVDSTLKIQPAELGDSAVYLCASSFNGIGDTQYFGPGTRLTVL.

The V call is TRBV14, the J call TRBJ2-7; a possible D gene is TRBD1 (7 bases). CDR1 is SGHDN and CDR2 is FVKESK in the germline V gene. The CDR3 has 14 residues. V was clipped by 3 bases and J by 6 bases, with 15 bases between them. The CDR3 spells CASSQRDSRSEQYV. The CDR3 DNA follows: TGTGCCAGCAGCCAGCGGGACAGTAGGTCCGAGCAGTACGTC.

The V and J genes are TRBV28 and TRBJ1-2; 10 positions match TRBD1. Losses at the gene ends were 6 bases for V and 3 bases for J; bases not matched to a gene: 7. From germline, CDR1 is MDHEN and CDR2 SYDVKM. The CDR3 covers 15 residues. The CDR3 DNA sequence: TGTGCCAGCAGCGCATTAGGGACAGGGGACTATGGCTACACCTTC. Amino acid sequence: CASSALGTGDYGYTF.

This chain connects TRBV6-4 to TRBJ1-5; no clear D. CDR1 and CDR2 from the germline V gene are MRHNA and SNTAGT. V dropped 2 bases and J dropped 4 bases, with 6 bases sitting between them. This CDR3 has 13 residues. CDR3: CASSDEVNQPQHF. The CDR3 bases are TGTGCCAGCAGTGACGAAGTAAATCAGCCCCAGCATTTT.

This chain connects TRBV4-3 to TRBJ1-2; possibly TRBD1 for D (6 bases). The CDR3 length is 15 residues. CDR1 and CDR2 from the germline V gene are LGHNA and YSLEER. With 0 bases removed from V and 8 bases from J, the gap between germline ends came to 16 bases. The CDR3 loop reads CASSQEVAGEEGYTF. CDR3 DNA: TGCGCCAGCAGCCAAGAAGTGGCAGGGGAGGAGGGCTACACCTTC.

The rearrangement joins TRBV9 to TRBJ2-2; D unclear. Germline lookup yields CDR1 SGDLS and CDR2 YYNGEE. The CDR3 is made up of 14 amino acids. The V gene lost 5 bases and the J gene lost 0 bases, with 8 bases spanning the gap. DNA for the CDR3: TGTGCCAGCAGAGTTACAGCGAACACCGGGGAGCTGTTTTTT. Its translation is CASRVTANTGELFF. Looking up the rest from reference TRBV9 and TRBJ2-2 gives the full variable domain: DSGVTQTPKHLITATGQRVTLRCSPRSGDLSVYWYQQSLDQGLQFLIQYYNGEERAKGNILERFSAQQFPDLHSELNLSSLELGDSALYFCASRVTANTGELFFGEGSRLTVL.